Each of the 32 T cell receptor beta chains below was sequenced from the same sample in a study of cytomegalovirus exposure and HLA in healthy donors. A multiplex PCR was run with 60 Vbeta primers and 13 Jbeta primers. Profiled with immunoSEQ multiplex PCR; TCRdb holds only in-frame clones, not every one. Here the sample spans under 140,000 clones, roughly 80% being singletons. The material sequenced was PBMCs. These receptors originate from a man younger than 40 in good health and CMV-seropositive.

The chain couples TRBV5-4 to TRBJ2-1; 14 nucleotides line up with TRBD2. The V and J ends lost 2 bases and 8 bases, in that order; junction bases with no gene match: 3. Looked up from germline, CDR1 is SGHNT and CDR2 is YYREEE (reference sequence). The CDR3 runs 15 residues. The CDR3: CASSLGLAGGDEQFF. The CDR3 coding sequence is TGTGCCAGCAGCTTAGGACTAGCGGGGGGAGATGAGCAGTTCTTC.

In DNA, the CDR3 is TGTGCCAGCAGCTTAAGAGTGACAAGCAACACCGGGGAGCTGTTTTTT. It is translated as CASSLRVTSNTGELFF. The V and J genes are TRBV13 and TRBJ2-2; no definite D call. Deletions cut 2 bases from V and 2 bases from J, with 12 bases between. The CDR3 spans 16 residues. CDR1 is PRHDT and CDR2 is FYEKMQ in the germline V gene (reference sequence).

The chain couples TRBV13 to TRBJ2-7; 10 bases are shared with TRBD2. CDR3 length: 15 amino acids. The V gene's germline CDR1 is PRHDT and CDR2 FYEKMQ (reference sequence). Germline trimming cut 1 base from V and 0 bases from J; bases unmatched to any gene: 0. CDR3 sequence reads: CASSLVAGGSYEQYF. CDR3 DNA: TGTGCCAGCAGCTTAGTAGCGGGGGGCTCCTACGAGCAGTACTTC.

This chain connects TRBV7-9 to TRBJ2-5, with a possible D match to TRBD1 (5 bases). Germline-derived CDR1 and CDR2 are SEHNR and FQNEAQ (reference sequence). Deletions cut 0 bases from V and 1 base from J, with 9 bases between. The CDR3 sequence is 15 residues long. Here the CDR3 DNA reads TGTGCCAGCAGCTTAGCATTGGGGCCCCAAGAGACCCAGTACTTC. As protein: CASSLALGPQETQYF.

The count of this clone is one. The chain couples TRBV4-1 to TRBJ1-2, with 10 bases lining up with TRBD1. The CDR3 runs to 17 residues. Trimming removed 1 base from V and 5 bases from J; junction bases left unmatched: 10. Germline loops: CDR1 MGHRA, CDR2 YSYEKL. The CDR3 sequence is CASSQGLTGTGVYGYTF. For the CDR3, the DNA is TGCGCCAGCAGCCAAGGACTCACCGGGACAGGGGTGTATGGCTACACCTTC.

V and J are TRBV7-9 and TRBJ1-1; D gene unclear. With 1 base removed from V and 1 base from J, the gap between germline ends came to 7 bases. This CDR3 comprises 14 residues. Germline V lookup: CDR1 SEHNR, CDR2 FQNEAQ (reference sequence). DNA for the CDR3: TGTGCCAGCAGCTTAGTCTCAGGGAACACTGAAGCTTTCTTT. Encoded protein: CASSLVSGNTEAFF.

Concerning this clone: The sample holds other DNA sequences that translate to the same CDR3. V usage is TRBV28 and J usage is TRBJ2-7, with TRBD1 identical over 11 bases. The germline CDR1 and CDR2 sequences are MDHEN and SYDVKM. This CDR3 comprises 14 residues. After removal of 5 bases from V and 5 bases from J, the junction contained 5 bases not matched to a gene. The CDR3 nucleotides are TGTGCCAGCAGTCAAGGACAGGGGGCTGACGAGCAGTACTTC. Encoded protein: CASSQGQGADEQYF.

The chain combines TRBV18 with TRBJ2-3; tentative D call: TRBD1 (6 bases). Germline V gene lookup returns CDR1 KGHSH and CDR2 LQKENI. CDR3 length: 15 amino acids. V lost 5 bases and J 3 bases, leaving 15 bases between the germline ends. Here the CDR3 DNA reads TGTGCCAGCTCAGCCTCAGGGGTGATTACAGATACGCAGTATTTT. It codes for CASSASGVITDTQYF.

The rearrangement joins TRBV5-5 to TRBJ2-1; 9 bases agree with TRBD2. The CDR3 extends over 15 amino acids. After removal of 4 bases from V and 0 bases from J, the junction contained 2 bases not matched to a gene. CDR1 and CDR2 (germline): SGHKS, YYEKEE (reference sequence). This chain's CDR3 is CASSSGGSSYNEQFF. The CDR3 DNA follows: TGTGCCAGCAGCAGCGGGGGGAGCTCCTACAATGAGCAGTTCTTC. The variable domain in full, completed from reference TRBV5-5 and TRBJ2-1, reads DAGVTQSPTHLIKTRGQQVTLRCSPISGHKSVSWYQQVLGQGPQFIFQYYEKEERGRGNFPDRFSARQFPNYSSELNVNALLLGDSALYLCASSSGGSSYNEQFFGPGTRLTVL.

This clone came up a few times. The rearrangement joins TRBV27 to TRBJ2-7; 10 bases are a match to TRBD1. CDR1 MNHEY and CDR2 SMNVEV come from the germline V gene (reference sequence). Losses at the gene ends were 3 bases for V and 4 bases for J; bases not matched to a gene: 3. The length of the CDR3 is 14 residues. The CDR3 is CASSFDRGQYEQYF. CDR3 DNA: TGTGCCAGCAGTTTCGACAGGGGGCAGTACGAGCAGTACTTC.

This chain connects TRBV19 to TRBJ2-3; D call uncertain. Germline CDR1 LNHDA, CDR2 SQIVND (reference sequence). The V and J ends lost 5 bases and 0 bases respectively, with 9 bases between them. The CDR3 contains 14 residues. CDR3 loop: CASSPQISTDTQYF. The CDR3 DNA is TGTGCCAGTAGTCCACAGATTAGCACAGATACGCAGTATTTT.

This chain links TRBV11-2 with TRBJ2-7; perhaps TRBD1 as D (5 bases). The germline gives CDR1 SGHAT, CDR2 FQNNGV. V lost 5 bases, J lost 2 bases, and 25 bases lay in between. This CDR3 contains 18 residues. CDR3 region: CASSPWGSKAHIPYEQYF. The CDR3 DNA follows: TGTGCCAGCAGCCCCTGGGGCTCTAAGGCCCATATACCCTACGAGCAGTACTTC.

The chain is built from TRBV5-6 and TRBJ1-2; TRBD1 aligns across 9 bases. J was trimmed by 3 bases and V by 7 bases; bases with no gene match: 7. CDR3 length equals 14 residues. In germline, CDR1 is SGHDT, CDR2 YYEEEE. CDR3: CASAVTGGDYGYTF. The CDR3, as DNA: TGTGCCAGCGCCGTTACAGGGGGCGACTATGGCTACACCTTC.

The chain links TRBV19 to TRBJ2-7, with 7 bases that match TRBD1. Per the germline V gene, CDR1 is LNHDA and CDR2 is SQIVND (reference sequence). The CDR3 runs to 14 residues. The V and J ends lost 3 bases and 4 bases, in that order; junction bases with no gene match: 6. Written as DNA, the CDR3 is TGTGCCAGTAGTATCCGGGACAGAGAATACGAGCAGTACTTC. As protein: CASSIRDREYEQYF. The whole variable domain, filled in from reference TRBV19 and TRBJ2-7, reads DGGITQSPKYLFRKEGQNVTLSCEQNLNHDAMYWYRQDPGQGLRLIYYSQIVNDFQKGDIAEGYSVSREKKESFPLTVTSAQKNPTAFYLCASSIRDREYEQYFGPGTRLTVT.

V usage is TRBV5-1 and J usage is TRBJ2-5, with 11 bases fitting TRBD2. The germline CDR1 and CDR2 sequences are SGHRS and YFSETQ. V was clipped by 0 bases and J by 4 bases; unmatched bases: 2. This CDR3 comprises 15 residues. This CDR3 is CASSLASGGPETQYF. In DNA, the CDR3 is TGCGCCAGCAGCTTGGCTAGCGGGGGGCCAGAGACCCAGTACTTC. Filled out from reference TRBV5-1 and TRBJ2-5, the complete variable domain reads KAGVTQTPRYLIKTRGQQVTLSCSPISGHRSVSWYQQTPGQGLQFLFEYFSETQRNKGNFPGRFSGRQFSNSRSEMNVSTLELGDSALYLCASSLASGGPETQYFGPGTRLLVL.

The chain uses TRBV2 and TRBJ2-3; TRBD2 aligns across 7 bases. Trimming cost V 4 bases and J 2 bases; bases outside gene matches: 9. The CDR3 sequence is 16 residues long. Germline-derived CDR1 and CDR2 are SNHLY and FYNNEI. The CDR3 protein is CASSVERGSVTDTQYF. For the CDR3, the DNA is TGTGCCAGCAGTGTGGAGCGGGGATCCGTCACAGATACGCAGTATTTT.

V gene TRBV6-1 combines with J gene TRBJ1-2; 10 nucleotides align to TRBD1. V lost 4 bases and J lost 1; bases outside the gene matches: 9. The germline gives CDR1 MNHNS, CDR2 SASEGT. The CDR3 is 17 amino acids. The DNA for the CDR3 is TGTGCCAGCAGTGTAGGCCCGGGACAGGGGATTAACTATGGCTACACCTTC. It translates to CASSVGPGQGINYGYTF.

The rearrangement joins TRBV5-1 to TRBJ2-2; D is unclear. Germline CDR1 reads SGHRS; CDR2 reads YFSETQ. The CDR3 is made up of 15 amino acids. With 4 bases removed from V and 6 bases from J, the gap between germline ends came to 16 bases. CDR3 DNA: TGCGCCAGCAGCCAATCGAACCTACTTCCCGGGGAGCTGTTTTTT. This translates into CASSQSNLLPGELFF.

The gene calls are TRBV2 and TRBJ2-7, with 8 bases matching TRBD2. The CDR3 is 14 residues long. CDR1 SNHLY and CDR2 FYNNEI come from the germline V gene. V lost 2 bases and J lost 3; bases outside the gene matches: 3. CDR3 bases: TGTGCCAGCAGTGAAAGGACTAGCAGCTACGAGCAGTACTTC. Protein product: CASSERTSSYEQYF.

A single count supports this clone. The rearrangement joins TRBV9 to TRBJ2-1; 7 positions match TRBD2. Germline values: CDR1 SGDLS, CDR2 YYNGEE. V lost 4 bases and J lost 7; bases outside the gene matches: 14. This CDR3 is 16 amino acids long. The CDR3 here is CASSFSRDYRRNEQFF. CDR3 in DNA: TGTGCCAGCAGCTTCAGCCGGGACTACCGACGGAATGAGCAGTTCTTC. Variable domain in full (rest from reference TRBV9 and TRBJ2-1): DSGVTQTPKHLITATGQRVTLRCSPRSGDLSVYWYQQSLDQGLQFLIQYYNGEERAKGNILERFSAQQFPDLHSELNLSSLELGDSALYFCASSFSRDYRRNEQFFGPGTRLTVL.

The V call is TRBV5-1, the J call TRBJ1-5, with D possibly TRBD1 on 5 matching bases. Germline V lookup: CDR1 SGHRS, CDR2 YFSETQ. Trimming pared 3 bases from V and 6 bases from J, leaving 10 bases between. There are 13 residues in the CDR3. DNA for the CDR3: TGCGCCAGCAGCTACCAGGGAGGTCAGCCCCAGCATTTT. Translation gives CASSYQGGQPQHF.

In nucleotides, the CDR3 is TGCGCCAGCAGTCAATCGGCCAAGCGGGGGGCCGTTCCGTCTCTCTACGAGCAGTACTTC. As protein: CASSQSAKRGAVPSLYEQYF. This chain links TRBV23-1 with TRBJ2-7; 9 bases map to TRBD2. TRBV23-1 is assigned to the ORF class and has an uncertain function. The CDR3 length is 20 residues. V trimming: 0 bases; J trimming: 3 bases; junction bases outside the gene matches: 18.

The chain has TRBV7-2 and TRBJ2-3; the D gene is possibly TRBD1 (5 bases). The CDR3 is 13 residues long. Deletions cut 5 bases from V and 3 bases from J, with 9 bases between. Germline V gives CDR1 SGHTA, CDR2 FQGNSA. The CDR3 coding sequence is TGTGCCAGCAGCCGGCCAGGGACAGATACGCAGTATTTT. Translating it yields CASSRPGTDTQYF.

V usage is TRBV5-4 and J usage is TRBJ2-4, with 12 positions matching TRBD2. This CDR3 has 16 amino acids. Germline V lookup: CDR1 SGHNT, CDR2 YYREEE (reference sequence). V was clipped by 0 bases and J by 7 bases; unmatched bases: 5. The CDR3 is CASSLGKTSGGNIQYF. The DNA for the CDR3 is TGTGCCAGCAGCTTGGGGAAGACTAGCGGGGGTAACATTCAGTACTTC.

This chain links TRBV27 with TRBJ2-3; possible D gene TRBD1, 5 bases. This CDR3 comprises 14 residues. CDR1 is MNHEY and CDR2 is SMNVEV in the germline V gene (reference sequence). V was pared by 3 bases and J by 6 bases, with 13 bases between. This CDR3 is CASSFQGFVDTQYF. The CDR3 DNA reads as TGTGCCAGCAGTTTTCAGGGTTTCGTGGATACGCAGTATTTT.

This clone was observed a single time. The CDR3 DNA sequence: TGTGCCAGCAGCAGGACAGGGTCGAGTTCAGGTGAAGCTTTCTTT. Translation gives CASSRTGSSSGEAFF. V is TRBV7-9 and J is TRBJ1-1, with TRBD1 matching over 8 bases. Trimming took 5 bases from V and 7 from J; bases not matched to a gene: 12. The CDR3 is 15 residues long. Germline assignment: CDR1 SEHNR and CDR2 FQNEAQ (reference sequence).

Concerning this clone: A read error may produce the germline difference seen at one junction end. This chain uses TRBV7-9 with TRBJ2-7; D uncertain. Per the germline V gene, CDR1 is SEHNR and CDR2 is FQNEAQ (reference sequence). This CDR3 spans 13 amino acids. The CDR3 nucleotides are TGTTCCAGCAGCGCCCCTCAGGCCTACGAGCAGTACTTC. Its translation is CSSSAPQAYEQYF.

The rearrangement joins TRBV13 to TRBJ2-7, with D maybe TRBD1 (6 bases). The germline gives CDR1 PRHDT, CDR2 FYEKMQ (reference sequence). The CDR3 extends over 15 amino acids. Trimming pared 7 bases from V and 2 bases from J, leaving 18 bases between. The CDR3 DNA sequence: TGTGCCAGCACCCACCAGGACAGAGCCGCCTACGAGCAGTACTTC. It codes for CASTHQDRAAYEQYF.

This clone has only one observation. The genes are TRBV10-3 and TRBJ1-2; D is perhaps TRBD1 (5 bases). This CDR3 spans 13 amino acids. The germline CDR1 and CDR2 sequences are ENHRY and SYGVKD. Trimming pared 4 bases from V and 8 bases from J, leaving 14 bases between. The CDR3 sequence is CAISASQGGGYTF. CDR3 DNA: TGTGCCATCAGTGCTTCGCAGGGTGGCGGCTACACCTTC.

The chain employs TRBV5-1 and TRBJ2-7; D is possibly TRBD1 (6 bases). Trimming stripped 7 bases from V and 0 bases from J, with 11 bases between. Germline assignment: CDR1 SGHRS and CDR2 YFSETQ. This CDR3 has 13 amino acids. The DNA for the CDR3 is TGCGCCAGCCGGATGGGGGCCTCCTACGAGCAGTACTTC. Translation gives CASRMGASYEQYF.

In DNA, the CDR3 is TGTGCCACCAGCAGAACTTTCAGACAGGGGGATTCCGGGGAGCTGTTTTTT. Translation: CATSRTFRQGDSGELFF. The chain combines TRBV15 with TRBJ2-2; 9 nucleotides align to TRBD1. This CDR3 comprises 17 residues. Trimming cost V 2 bases and J 6 bases; bases outside gene matches: 10. CDR1 LNHNV and CDR2 YYDKDF come from the germline V gene (reference sequence).

The V gene is TRBV2, the J gene TRBJ2-3, with TRBD2 as a possible D gene (5 bases). The CDR3 has 16 residues. From germline, CDR1 is SNHLY and CDR2 FYNNEI. V lost 6 bases, J lost 0 bases, and 16 bases lay in between. The CDR3 nucleotides read TGTGCCAGCAGCGAAAGGAGGAGAACTAGCACAGATACGCAGTATTTT. Translated: CASSERRRTSTDTQYF.